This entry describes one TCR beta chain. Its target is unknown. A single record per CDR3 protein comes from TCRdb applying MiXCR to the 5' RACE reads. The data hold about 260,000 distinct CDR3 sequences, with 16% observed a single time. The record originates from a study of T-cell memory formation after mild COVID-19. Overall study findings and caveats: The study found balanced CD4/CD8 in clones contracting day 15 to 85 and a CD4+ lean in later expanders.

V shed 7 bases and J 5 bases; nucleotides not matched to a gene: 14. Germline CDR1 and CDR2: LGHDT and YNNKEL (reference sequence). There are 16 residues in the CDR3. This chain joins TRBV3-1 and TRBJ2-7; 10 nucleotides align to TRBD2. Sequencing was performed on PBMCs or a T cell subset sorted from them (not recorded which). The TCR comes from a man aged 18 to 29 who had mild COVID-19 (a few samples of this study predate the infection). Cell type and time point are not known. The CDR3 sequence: CASNPSYSGGPHEQYF. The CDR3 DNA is TGTGCCAGCAACCCGTCGTATAGCGGGGGGCCGCACGAGCAGTACTTC.